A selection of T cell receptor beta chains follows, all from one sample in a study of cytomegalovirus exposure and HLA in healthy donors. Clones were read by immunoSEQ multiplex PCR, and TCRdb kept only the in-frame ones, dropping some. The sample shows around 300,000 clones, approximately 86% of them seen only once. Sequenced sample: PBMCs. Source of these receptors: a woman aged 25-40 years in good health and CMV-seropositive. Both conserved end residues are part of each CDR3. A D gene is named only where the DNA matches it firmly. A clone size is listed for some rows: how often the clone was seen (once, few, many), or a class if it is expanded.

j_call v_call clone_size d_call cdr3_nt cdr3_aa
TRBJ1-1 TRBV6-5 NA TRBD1 TGTGCCAGCTCCAACAGGGGGCCGGACACTGAAGCTTTCTTT CASSNRGPDTEAFF
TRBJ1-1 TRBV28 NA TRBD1 TGTGCCAGCAGACCCACAGGGGGAGTGACTGAAGCTTTCTTT CASRPTGGVTEAFF
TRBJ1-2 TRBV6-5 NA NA TGTGCCAGCAGTTACATGGGGTACTATGGCTACACCTTC CASSYMGYYGYTF
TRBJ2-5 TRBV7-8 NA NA TGTGCCAGCAGCTTAAACAGCATCCCGGGGACCCAGTACTTC CASSLNSIPGTQYF
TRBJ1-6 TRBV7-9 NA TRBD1 TGTGCCAGCAGGTCAACAGGGGCGGAATCACCCCTCCACTTT CASRSTGAESPLHF
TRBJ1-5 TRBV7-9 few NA TGTGCCAGCAGCTTAGCGGCAGGAAAAAATCAGCCCCAGCATTTT CASSLAAGKNQPQHF
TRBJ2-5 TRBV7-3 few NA TGTGCCAGCAGCTCCCGACAGAGAGGAGAGACCCAGTACTTC CASSSRQRGETQYF
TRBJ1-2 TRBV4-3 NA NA TGCGCCAGCAGCCAAGACTTAGCTAACTATGGCTACACCTTC CASSQDLANYGYTF
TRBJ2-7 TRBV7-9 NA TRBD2 TGTGCCAGCAGGGGGGTTCGAGCGGGAGGACGGCTCGAGCAGTACTTC CASRGVRAGGRLEQYF
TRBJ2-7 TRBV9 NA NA TGTGCCAGCAGCGGAACGAAAGAGACTAGTAGGAAAAACGAGCAGTACTTC CASSGTKETSRKNEQYF
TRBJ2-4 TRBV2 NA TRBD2 TGTGCCAGCAGTACGAGCGGGGGCCTAGCCAAAAACATTCAGTACTTC CASSTSGGLAKNIQYF
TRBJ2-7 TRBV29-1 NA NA TGCAGCGTAGCACCGGGCCGGTACGAGCAGTACTTC CSVAPGRYEQYF
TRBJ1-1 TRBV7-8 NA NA TGTGCCAGCAGCTTAGCGAGTAGGGAAGCTTTCTTT CASSLASREAFF
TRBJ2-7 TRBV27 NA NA TGTGCCAGCAGTTTATCGAGGCACAACGAGCAGTACTTC CASSLSRHNEQYF
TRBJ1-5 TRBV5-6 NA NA TGTGCCAGCAGCTTGTTCGGTGGGGCAGGGGTCGAGGGTCAGCCCCAGCATTTT CASSLFGGAGVEGQPQHF
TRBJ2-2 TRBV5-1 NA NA TGCGCCAGCAGCTTGGCGTCGGGGGCCGCGAACACCGGGGAGCTGTTTTTT CASSLASGAANTGELFF
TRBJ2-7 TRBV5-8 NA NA TGTGCCAGCAGCTCTCTTTACGAGCAGTACTTC CASSSLYEQYF
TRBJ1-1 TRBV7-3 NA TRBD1 TGTGCCAGCAGCTTAAATTCAGGGGGCCTGAACACTGAAGCTTTCTTT CASSLNSGGLNTEAFF
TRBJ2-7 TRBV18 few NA TGTGCCAGCTCACCACCGGGGGCCTACGAGCAGTACTTC CASSPPGAYEQYF
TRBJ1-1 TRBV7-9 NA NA TGTGCCAGCAGCTTGAGGATAAGACAGGCTGGGAACACTGAAGCTTTCTTT CASSLRIRQAGNTEAFF
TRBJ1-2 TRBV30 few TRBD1 TGTGCCTGGCACAGGGGTTACAGCTACACCTTC CAWHRGYSYTF
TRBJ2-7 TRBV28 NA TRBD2 TGTGCCAGCAGTCTTAGCGGGACCTACGAGCAGTACTTC CASSLSGTYEQYF
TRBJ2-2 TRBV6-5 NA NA TGTGCCTCCTCGGAGGTCGGGGAGCTGTTTTTT CASSEVGELFF
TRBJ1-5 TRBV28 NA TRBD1 TGTGCCAGCAGTTTCGGGACAGGACTTAATCAGCCCCAGCATTTT CASSFGTGLNQPQHF
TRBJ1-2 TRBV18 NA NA TGTGCCAGCTCACCAAGGGATGGCTACACCTTC CASSPRDGYTF
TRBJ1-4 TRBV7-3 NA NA TGTGCCAGCAGCTTAAAGAGGGGGGAAAAACTGTTTTTT CASSLKRGEKLFF
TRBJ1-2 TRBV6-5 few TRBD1 TGTGCCAGCAGTTACTGGACAGGGCTCCTTAACTATGGCTACACCTTC CASSYWTGLLNYGYTF
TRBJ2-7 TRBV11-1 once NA TGTGCCAGCAGCTTAGGGTTCACAGAATCCTACGAGCAGTACTTC CASSLGFTESYEQYF
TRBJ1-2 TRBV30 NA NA TGTGCCTGGAGGGGGGATGGAAGGTATGGCTACACCTTC CAWRGDGRYGYTF
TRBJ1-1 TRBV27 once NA TGTGCCAGCAGTTTGGGACGGTTGTACACTGAAGCTTTCTTT CASSLGRLYTEAFF
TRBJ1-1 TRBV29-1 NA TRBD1 TGCAGCGTTGATGACAGGGCGAACACTGAAGCTTTCTTT CSVDDRANTEAFF
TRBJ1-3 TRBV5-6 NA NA TGTGCCAGCAGCACTGACGGCCTGAGCTCTGGAAACACCATATATTTT CASSTDGLSSGNTIYF
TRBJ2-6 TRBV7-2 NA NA TGTGCCAGCAGCTTAATGGGGAAAGTATCTGGGGCCAACGTCCTGACTTTC CASSLMGKVSGANVLTF
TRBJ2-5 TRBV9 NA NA TGTGCCAGCAGCCCTCGGGTAGGCCAAGAGACCCAGTACTTC CASSPRVGQETQYF
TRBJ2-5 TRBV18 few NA TGTGCCAGCTCACCACCAACACGATCGGAAGAGACCCAGTACTTC CASSPPTRSEETQYF
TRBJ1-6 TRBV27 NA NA TGTGCCAGCAGTTTATCGTTCGGGGGTAATTCACCCCTCCACTTT CASSLSFGGNSPLHF
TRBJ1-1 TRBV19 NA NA TGTGCCAGTAGTATGGTGCCGAACACTGAAGCTTTCTTT CASSMVPNTEAFF
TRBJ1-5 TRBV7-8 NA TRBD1 TGTGCCAGCAGCCTTGGACAGGGGGTCAATCAGCCCCAGCATTTT CASSLGQGVNQPQHF
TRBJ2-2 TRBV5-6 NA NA TGTGCCAGCAGCCTGTTTGGGAAGGTAAACACCGGGGAGCTGTTTTTT CASSLFGKVNTGELFF
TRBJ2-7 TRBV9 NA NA TGTGCCAGCAGCGTAGGGATCTCCTACGAGCAGTACTTC CASSVGISYEQYF
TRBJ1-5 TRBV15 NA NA TGTGCCACCAGCAGAGATGGGCGGTTTAATCAGCCCCAGCATTTT CATSRDGRFNQPQHF
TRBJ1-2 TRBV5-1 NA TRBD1 TGCGCCAGCAGCTTGGCCGTCTCGGGACAGCCCTATGGCTACACCTTC CASSLAVSGQPYGYTF
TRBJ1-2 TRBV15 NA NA TGTGCCACCAGCAATGCCTGGGGGGTTGGAGGTGTCTATGGCTACACCTTC CATSNAWGVGGVYGYTF
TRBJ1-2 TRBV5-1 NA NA TGCGCCAGCAGCCCCTTTCCCCGGGGATCGGGGGGTGGCTACACCTTC CASSPFPRGSGGGYTF
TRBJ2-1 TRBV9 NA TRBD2 TGTGCCAGCAGCGATCCTGGCGGGAGCCTATACAATGAGCAGTTCTTC CASSDPGGSLYNEQFF
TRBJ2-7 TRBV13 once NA TGTGCCAGCTCCGGAGCCGGCGGTACCTACGAGCAGTACTTC CASSGAGGTYEQYF
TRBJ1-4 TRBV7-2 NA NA TGTGCCAGCAGCTTGGGTAGCGGGGATAATGAAAAACTGTTTTTT CASSLGSGDNEKLFF
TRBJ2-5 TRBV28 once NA TGTGCCAGCAGTTTACGAGGCAGAAACCAAGAGACCCAGTACTTC CASSLRGRNQETQYF
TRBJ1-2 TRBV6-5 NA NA TGTGCCAGCAGTCCATACAGGGTTGGCTATGGCTACACCTTC CASSPYRVGYGYTF
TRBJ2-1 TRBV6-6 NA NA TGTGCCAGCGGGTCAGTATTCAATGAGCAGTTCTTC CASGSVFNEQFF
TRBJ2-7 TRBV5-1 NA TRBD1 TGCGCCAGCAGCTTGGAGGGGGCGGGCGAGCAGTACTTC CASSLEGAGEQYF
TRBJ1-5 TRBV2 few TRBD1 TGTGCCAGCAGCCGGGGGACAGGGGAGGCTCAGCCCCAGCATTTT CASSRGTGEAQPQHF
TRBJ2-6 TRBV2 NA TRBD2 TGTGCCAGCGGGAGGGACTCTGGGGCCAACGTCCTGACTTTC CASGRDSGANVLTF
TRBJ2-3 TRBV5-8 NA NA TGTGCCAGCAACAAAAGGAGCGGGCTAGCCTCCACAGATACGCAGTATTTT CASNKRSGLASTDTQYF
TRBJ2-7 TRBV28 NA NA TGTGCCACGACAGGATACGAGCAGTACTTC CATTGYEQYF
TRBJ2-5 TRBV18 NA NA TGTGCCAGCTCACCCCTAGGTTGGCCCCAAGAGACCCAGTACTTC CASSPLGWPQETQYF
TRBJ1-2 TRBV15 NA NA TGTGCCACCAGCAGAGCTGACTGGGGGCATGGCTACACCTTC CATSRADWGHGYTF